A single sample gave rise to the 31 T cell receptor beta chains below, sequenced in a study of beta chain features in type 1 diabetes. Expressed TCRB transcripts were sequenced, since all the RNA that had been isolated was reverse transcribed. Generated by immunoSEQ multiplex PCR, the TCRdb table keeps only in-frame clones and is missing some. The sample lists about 280,000 clones, about 15% occurring once. Notes on the study in general: Significant though moderate, a shortening of TCRB CDR3s appeared in all four CD4+ subsets of Type 1 diabetes patients.

These TCRs are of unknown antigen specificity. What was sequenced was naive CD4+ T cells from blood. These receptors all stem from a man between 18 and 35 years old with type 1 diabetes.

This clone has a handful of counts. This chain uses TRBV27 with TRBJ1-2; D is undetermined. Trimming shortened V by 5 bases and J by 8 bases, and 12 bases separated the two germline ends. The CDR3 has 12 amino acids. Germline V gene lookup returns CDR1 MNHEY and CDR2 SMNVEV (reference sequence). CDR3 in DNA: TGTGCCAGCAGTGACTTCCTCGGCGGCTACACCTTC. Amino acid sequence: CASSDFLGGYTF.

This clone came up a few times. The chain has TRBV11-2 and TRBJ1-1, with no clear D. This CDR3 is 13 amino acids long. Germline-derived CDR1 and CDR2 are SGHAT and FQNNGV. Trimming took 2 bases from V and 1 from J, leaving 5 bases between them. The CDR3 DNA follows: TGTGCCAGCAGCTTACGGAGGAACACTGAAGCTTTCTTT. Residues: CASSLRRNTEAFF. The variable domain in full, completed from reference TRBV11-2 and TRBJ1-1, reads EAGVAQSPRYKIIEKRQSVAFWCNPISGHATLYWYQQILGQGPKLLIQFQNNGVVDDSQLPKDRFSAERLKGVDSTLKIQPAKLEDSAVYLCASSLRRNTEAFFGQGTRLTVV.

This clone was detected a few times. The chain links TRBV9 to TRBJ2-1; TRBD1 matches 10 bases. The length of the CDR3 is 16 residues. Unmatched junction bases numbered 7, after V lost 0 bases and J lost 7 bases. CDR1 is SGDLS, CDR2 YYNGEE, per germline. CDR3 amino acids: CASSVGGTGVLNEQFF. CDR3 nucleotides: TGTGCCAGCAGCGTAGGAGGGACAGGGGTGCTAAATGAGCAGTTCTTC.

The CDR3 DNA is TGTGCCAGCAGCCGCATGACTAGCGGGGGGTGGGAGCAGTTCTTC. Its protein is CASSRMTSGGWEQFF. This chain uses TRBV11-2 with TRBJ2-1, with 13 bases that match TRBD2. The CDR3 covers 15 residues. The junction had 8 bases not matched to a gene; V was cut back by 5 bases and J by 10 bases. CDR1 is SGHAT and CDR2 is FQNNGV in the germline V gene.

This clone appeared a few times. The chain uses TRBV28 and TRBJ2-7; D may be TRBD2 (6 bases). Germline lookup yields CDR1 MDHEN and CDR2 SYDVKM. CDR3 length: 15 residues. The V gene lost 6 bases and the J gene lost 5 bases, with 20 bases spanning the gap. This chain's CDR3 is CASSGRRGSGNEQYF. CDR3 coding DNA: TGTGCCAGCAGCGGTAGGAGGGGAAGTGGGAACGAGCAGTACTTC.

The gene calls are TRBV9 and TRBJ2-2; weak D call: TRBD1 (5 bases). CDR3 length: 15 amino acids. Germline V gene data show CDR1 as SGDLS and CDR2 as YYNGEE. Trimming removed 2 bases at V and 5 bases at J, with 13 bases between. DNA of the CDR3: TGTGCCAGCAGCGTTAGGCCTAGGGGTACCGGGGAGCTGTTTTTT. This translates into CASSVRPRGTGELFF.

The V gene is TRBV18, the J gene TRBJ1-1; TRBD1 aligns across 9 bases. The germline V gene encodes CDR1 KGHSH and CDR2 LQKENI. V lost 2 bases and J lost 5; bases outside the gene matches: 12. CDR3 length equals 17 residues. In DNA form, the CDR3 reads TGTGCCAGCTCACCAGGTTGGAGGACAGGGGAGAGTACTGAAGCTTTCTTT. Amino acid sequence: CASSPGWRTGESTEAFF.

The J gene is TRBJ2-1, the V gene TRBV4-1; 9 bases agree with TRBD2. The CDR3 sequence is 18 residues long. With V trimmed by 4 bases and J by 3 bases, 13 bases remained unmatched. Germline assignment: CDR1 MGHRA and CDR2 YSYEKL. The CDR3 DNA sequence: TGCGCCAGCAGCCCCATTCGCGGGGGGGCCTCGAGCTACAATGAGCAGTTCTTC. Translating gives CASSPIRGGASSYNEQFF.

This clone was picked up a small number of times. The CDR3, as DNA: TGTGCCACCAGCAGATTAGCGGGGGGTCCCACAGATACGCAGTATTTT. Translated, it gives CATSRLAGGPTDTQYF. This chain joins TRBV15 and TRBJ2-3; 10 bases align to TRBD2. CDR1 and CDR2 (germline): LNHNV, YYDKDF (reference sequence). Trimming cost V 2 bases and J 2 bases; bases outside gene matches: 4. The CDR3 covers 16 residues.

In this sample, this clone turned up a few times. DNA of the CDR3: TGTGCCACCTTACAGGGGGACTATGGCTACACCTTC. This encodes CATLQGDYGYTF. This chain joins TRBV6-6 and TRBJ1-2; 8 bases align to TRBD1. Per germline, CDR1 MNHNY and CDR2 SVGAGI (reference sequence). The CDR3 is 12 residues long. V trimming: 10 bases; J trimming: 3 bases; junction bases outside the gene matches: 4.

This clone was detected a few times. The V and J genes are TRBV6-6 and TRBJ1-4; 10 bases fit TRBD1. J was trimmed by 4 bases and V by 6 bases; bases with no gene match: 8. This CDR3 has 16 residues. Germline CDR1 is MNHNY and CDR2 is SVGAGI (reference sequence). CDR3 sequence (DNA): TGTGCCAGCAGAAATCCTGGGACAGGGGTTAATGAAAAACTGTTTTTT. Its translation is CASRNPGTGVNEKLFF.

The chain is built from TRBV9 and TRBJ2-5; TRBD1 agrees at 7 bases. The CDR3 has 15 amino acids. The germline gives CDR1 SGDLS, CDR2 YYNGEE. The V gene end was trimmed by 1 base and the J gene end by 2 bases; junction bases not matched to a gene: 5. In nucleotides, the CDR3 is TGTGCCAGCAGCGTACTCGGGACAGTACAAGAGACCCAGTACTTC. Translation gives CASSVLGTVQETQYF. The whole variable domain, filled in from reference TRBV9 and TRBJ2-5, reads DSGVTQTPKHLITATGQRVTLRCSPRSGDLSVYWYQQSLDQGLQFLIQYYNGEERAKGNILERFSAQQFPDLHSELNLSSLELGDSALYFCASSVLGTVQETQYFGPGTRLLVL.

This clone was counted only a few times. The chain has TRBV5-1 and TRBJ2-1; TRBD2 aligns across 8 bases. Looked up from germline, CDR1 is SGHRS and CDR2 is YFSETQ. CDR3 size: 15 residues. Trimming took 1 base from V and 5 from J; bases not matched to a gene: 5. The chain's CDR3 is CASSLPGGENNEQFF. Here the CDR3 DNA reads TGCGCCAGCAGCTTGCCGGGAGGGGAGAACAATGAGCAGTTCTTC.

This chain joins TRBV27 and TRBJ2-2; 8 nucleotides agree with TRBD1. Trimming took 10 bases from V and 5 from J; bases not matched to a gene: 9. The CDR3 is made up of 14 amino acids. Germline V gene data show CDR1 as MNHEY and CDR2 as SMNVEV (reference sequence). The chain's CDR3 is CATRGQGETGELFF. The CDR3 DNA is TGTGCCACCAGAGGACAGGGAGAAACCGGGGAGCTGTTTTTT.

This chain connects TRBV30 to TRBJ1-3; 7 positions match TRBD1. Germline trimming cut 4 bases from V and 16 bases from J; bases unmatched to any gene: 13. This CDR3 region has 12 residues. Germline V gene lookup returns CDR1 GTSNPN and CDR2 SVGIG (reference sequence). The CDR3 coding sequence is TGTGCCTGGACCCATGGAGGGGGCCCCGTCTATTTT. Its protein is CAWTHGGGPVYF.

This clone showed up just a few times. The chain carries TRBV30 and TRBJ2-5; the D is unclear. There are 14 residues in the CDR3. Germline CDR1 reads GTSNPN; CDR2 reads SVGIG (reference sequence). Trimming took off 2 bases at V and 5 bases at J, with 15 bases between the two ends. CDR3 protein: CAWSFGARRETQYF. The DNA for the CDR3 is TGTGCCTGGAGTTTTGGCGCTAGACGGGAGACCCAGTACTTC.

The gene calls are TRBV30 and TRBJ2-2, with no clear D. Trimming cost V 4 bases and J 4 bases, with 10 bases left between them. The V gene's germline CDR1 is GTSNPN and CDR2 SVGIG (reference sequence). The CDR3 sequence is 13 residues long. The CDR3: CAWNAPGTGELFF. The CDR3 nucleotides are TGTGCCTGGAACGCCCCGGGCACCGGGGAGCTGTTTTTT.

This sequence joins TRBV11-2 and TRBJ2-3, with 7 positions matching TRBD2. The CDR3 covers 13 residues. V shed 3 bases, J shed 5 bases, and the junction held 2 bases outside the gene matches. CDR1 is SGHAT, CDR2 FQNNGV, per germline. The CDR3 loop is CASSLGGRDTQYF. Here the CDR3 DNA reads TGTGCCAGCAGCTTGGGCGGGAGAGATACGCAGTATTTT.

This clone has only a few counts. This chain uses TRBV6-5 with TRBJ2-1; no definite D call. This CDR3 has 11 amino acids. CDR1 is MNHEY, CDR2 SVGAGI, per germline. Trimming pared 5 bases from V and 4 bases from J, leaving 3 bases between. CDR3 loop: CASSQYNEQFF. The DNA of the CDR3 is TGTGCCAGCAGTCAATACAATGAGCAGTTCTTC.

The chain links TRBV5-1 to TRBJ2-1; D is uncertain. Between the trimmed V and J ends, which lost 1 base and 11 bases, there was a span of 7 bases. CDR1 is SGHRS and CDR2 is YFSETQ in the germline V gene. The CDR3 extends over 11 amino acids. DNA of the CDR3: TGCGCCAGCAGCTTGAAACTACAGCAGTTCTTC. Translating gives CASSLKLQQFF.

The V and J genes are TRBV30 and TRBJ1-1; a weak D match, TRBD1 (6 bases). CDR1 and CDR2 from the germline V gene are GTSNPN and SVGIG (reference sequence). This CDR3 has 15 residues. V shed 0 bases and J shed 1 base, with 12 bases lying between them. The CDR3 protein is CAWSVGGATNTEAFF. For the CDR3, the DNA is TGTGCCTGGAGTGTCGGGGGGGCCACGAACACTGAAGCTTTCTTT.

V and J are TRBV29-1 and TRBJ1-1; D is possibly TRBD1 (5 bases). The CDR3 runs 11 residues. CDR1 and CDR2 (germline): SQVTM, ANQGSEA. V gave up 1 base and J gave up 11 bases, with 11 bases separating them. This chain's CDR3 is CSVEGPGRAFF. CDR3 DNA sequence: TGCAGCGTTGAAGGGCCAGGGCGGGCTTTCTTT.

This clone was seen only a few times. The V call is TRBV29-1, the J call TRBJ2-7; D possibly corresponds to TRBD1 (5 bases). Trimming removed 6 bases at V and 0 bases at J, with 12 bases between. Germline CDR1 reads SQVTM; CDR2 reads ANQGSEA. CDR3 size: 13 residues. CDR3 coding DNA: TGCAGCGTATCAGGGCGCGTCTCCTACGAGCAGTACTTC. This translates into CSVSGRVSYEQYF.

This chain uses TRBV7-2 with TRBJ2-7; weak D call: TRBD2 (6 bases). The length of the CDR3 is 15 residues. The V and J ends lost 0 bases and 3 bases respectively, with 12 bases between them. Germline CDR1 reads SGHTA; CDR2 reads FQGNSA. CDR3 in amino acids: CASSLAGAGRYEQYF. The CDR3 nucleotides read TGTGCCAGCAGCTTAGCGGGAGCGGGCCGCTACGAGCAGTACTTC.

The chain joins TRBV5-1 to TRBJ2-7, with 9 bases fitting TRBD1. Germline CDR1 is SGHRS and CDR2 is YFSETQ. This CDR3 is 14 amino acids long. V shed 4 bases and J 2 bases; nucleotides not matched to a gene: 4. CDR3 coding DNA: TGCGCCAGCAGCCAGAGGACAGGGGCCTACGAGCAGTACTTC. Encoded protein: CASSQRTGAYEQYF. Complete variable domain (other parts from reference TRBV5-1 and TRBJ2-7): KAGVTQTPRYLIKTRGQQVTLSCSPISGHRSVSWYQQTPGQGLQFLFEYFSETQRNKGNFPGRFSGRQFSNSRSEMNVSTLELGDSALYLCASSQRTGAYEQYFGPGTRLTVT.

There are a few counts of this clone. The chain has TRBV20-1 and TRBJ2-5; possible D gene TRBD2, 7 bases. CDR3 size: 11 residues. Germline CDR1 and CDR2: DFQATT and SNEGSKA (reference sequence). V lost 5 bases and J lost 9, with 13 bases in between. The CDR3 DNA sequence: TGCAGTGCTGTGAGGGGGGGGGCCCAGTACTTC. Its translation: CSAVRGGAQYF.

The chain links TRBV9 to TRBJ1-5; D is undetermined. The CDR3 consists of 14 residues. V was trimmed by 4 bases and J by 7 bases, leaving 15 bases between them. Germline assignment: CDR1 SGDLS and CDR2 YYNGEE. CDR3 coding DNA: TGTGCCAGCAGCCCTAGACGAGTACGCCAGCCCCAGCATTTT. This gives the protein CASSPRRVRQPQHF.

The chain recombines TRBV15 with TRBJ2-7; D might be TRBD1 (6 bases). Germline V CDR1 and CDR2: LNHNV, YYDKDF (reference sequence). Trimming removed 1 base at V and 4 bases at J, with 11 bases between. The CDR3 extends over 14 amino acids. The chain's CDR3 is CATSRGAGEYEQYF. CDR3 coding DNA: TGTGCCACCAGCAGAGGGGCAGGGGAATACGAGCAGTACTTC.

V is TRBV6-5 and J is TRBJ2-7; TRBD2 is a possible D gene (7 bases). CDR1 MNHEY and CDR2 SVGAGI come from the germline V gene. V was clipped by 8 bases and J by 5 bases, with 13 bases between them. The CDR3 has 12 amino acids. This CDR3 reads CASSGRDNEQYF. CDR3 sequence (DNA): TGTGCCAGCTCGGGGAGGGACAACGAGCAGTACTTC.

The gene calls are TRBV7-9 and TRBJ2-5; a possible D gene is TRBD1 (5 bases). The ends were cut back, 5 bases at V and 4 bases at J, with 14 bases in the middle. Germline loops: CDR1 SEHNR, CDR2 FQNEAQ (reference sequence). This CDR3 contains 14 residues. The CDR3 region is CASSPRDFGETQYF. In nucleotides, the CDR3 is TGTGCCAGCAGCCCCAGGGATTTTGGAGAGACCCAGTACTTC.

V is TRBV21-1 and J is TRBJ2-7; the D segment call TRBD1 is taken from the table without a DNA check. TRBV21-1 is a pseudogene segment. The CDR3 runs to 15 residues. CDR3 residues: CASSIFGDRSYEQYF. In nucleotides, the CDR3 is TGTGCCAGCAGCATATTTGGGGACAGGTCCTACGAGCAGTACTTC.